This T cell receptor (beta chain) was identified during a study of technical replicates of blood from several donors. CDR1 is SGHNT and CDR2 is YENEEA in the germline V gene. Trimming took 9 bases from V and 3 from J; bases not matched to a gene: 6. The CDR3 has 13 amino acids. Sequenced by immunoSEQ multiplex PCR; TCRdb stores in-frame clones only, minus some. The sample yields tens of thousands of clones, around nine tenths seen once. The genes are TRBV11-3 and TRBJ2-7; 9 nucleotides line up with TRBD1. The TCR originated in a human donor in good health. The sequenced material came from T cells isolated from PBMCs. Written as DNA, the CDR3 is TGTGCCAGTTCCGGGACAGGGAGCTACGAGCAGTACTTC. Translation: CASSGTGSYEQYF.